A selection of T cell receptor beta chains follows, all from one sample in a study of blood T cell repertoires in COVID-19. TCRdb's copy holds only in-frame clones and misses some; the assay was immunoSEQ multiplex PCR. The sample carries roughly 86,000 clones, around 80% recorded once. The sequenced sample was peripheral blood. The source is a human donor in a cohort sampled during active COVID-19. The CDR3 runs from the conserved cysteine through the conserved F or W. The D gene is left open where the match is weak. Rows give clone size only sometimes, using once, few, many, or a class for an expanded clone.

j_call	v_call	clone_size	d_call	cdr3_nt	cdr3_aa
TRBJ2-5	TRBV2	.	.	TGTGCCAGCACGTGGGCAGCCGAGACCCAGTACTTC	CASTWAAETQYF
TRBJ1-1	TRBV7-9	.	.	TGTGCCAGCAGCCAAGACAGGCGCGCTGAAGCTTTCTTT	CASSQDRRAEAFF
TRBJ2-7	TRBV4-1	many	.	TGCGCCAGCAGCCAAGTCTTGGACGGGACCTACGAGCAGTACTTC	CASSQVLDGTYEQYF
TRBJ2-7	TRBV6-2/TRBV6-3	.	.	TGTGCCAGCAGTTACGGTTCGGGTGAGCAGTACTTC	CASSYGSGEQYF
TRBJ1-1	TRBV5-4	.	.	TGTGCCAGCAGCTTGAGGGGTGGGACTGAAGCTTTCTTT	CASSLRGGTEAFF
TRBJ2-3	TRBV7-2	.	.	TGTGCCAGCAGCTTAGGGACAGTCAAAAGCACAGATACGCAGTATTTT	CASSLGTVKSTDTQYF
TRBJ2-3	TRBV20-1	.	.	TGCAGTGCTAGTTATGCTAGCGGCACAGATACGCAGTATTTT	CSASYASGTDTQYF
TRBJ2-7	TRBV30	few	.	TGTGCCTGGAATCGACAGAACGAGCAGTACTTC	CAWNRQNEQYF
TRBJ1-3	TRBV3-1/TRBV3-2	.	.	TGTGCCAGCAGCCATCGGGTCCACCGGAACACCATATATTTT	CASSHRVHRNTIYF
TRBJ2-2	TRBV4-2	.	TRBD2	TGTGCCAGCAGCCAAGGGTCTAGCGGGGGGTCGTACACCGGGGAGCTGTTTTTT	CASSQGSSGGSYTGELFF
TRBJ1-1	TRBV27	.	TRBD1	TGTGCCAGCAGCCCGGTAAGGGACAGGGGGCCTGAAGCTTTCTTT	CASSPVRDRGPEAFF
TRBJ2-1	TRBV5-1	.	TRBD1	TGCGCCAGCAGCCCACCCTTAGTGGGACAGGGTTTGAGGAATGAGCAGTTCTTC	CASSPPLVGQGLRNEQFF
TRBJ1-1	TRBV6-1	once	.	TGTGCCAGCAGTGAAGTGGTGGTCAGGGGCTCCCGGGCTTTCTTT	CASSEVVVRGSRAFF
TRBJ1-5	TRBV7-9	.	.	TGTGCCAGCAGCTTACAGGGAAGTCAGCCCCAGCATTTT	CASSLQGSQPQHF
TRBJ2-3	TRBV7-2	.	TRBD2	TGTGCCAGCAGCTCCCCCCGCACGGGGGGTTTGGGAGATACGCAGTATTTT	CASSSPRTGGLGDTQYF
TRBJ1-1	TRBV4-1	.	.	TGCGCCAGCAGCCAACAAGATTCCGGACGGGGGGTCGCTGAAGCTTTCTTT	CASSQQDSGRGVAEAFF
TRBJ2-1	TRBV2	.	TRBD2	TGTGCCAGCAGGGGCGGGAGCTACAATGAGCAGTTCTTC	CASRGGSYNEQFF
TRBJ1-1	TRBV14	.	.	TGTGCCAGCAGCCAAGCCCCCAAAACTGAAGCTTTCTTT	CASSQAPKTEAFF
TRBJ1-1	TRBV12-3/TRBV12-4	few	.	TGTGCCAGCAGTCAGCCGGGCACTGAAGCTTTCTTT	CASSQPGTEAFF
TRBJ2-3	TRBV2	.	.	TGTGCCAGCAGTGAAGCGCTTGGTGGCCGAGATACGCAGTATTTT	CASSEALGGRDTQYF
TRBJ1-1	TRBV6-2/TRBV6-3	.	.	TGTGCCAGCAGCCCTTTGCTCCGGCAGGTGGTGTATGAGACTGAAGCTTTCTTT	CASSPLLRQVVYETEAFF
TRBJ1-5	TRBV27	.	TRBD1	TGTGCCAGCCGACAGGGTCCTAATCAGCCCCAGCATTTT	CASRQGPNQPQHF
TRBJ2-3	TRBV7-2	.	TRBD1	TGTGCCAGCAGCTCGGACAGGGGTGCCACAGATACGCAGTATTTT	CASSSDRGATDTQYF
TRBJ2-7	TRBV4-2	.	.	TGTGCCAGCAGCCAAAATGGGGGGGCCTCCTACGAGCAGTACTTC	CASSQNGGASYEQYF
TRBJ2-5	TRBV5-1	.	TRBD2	TGCGCCAGCAGCTTGATGACTAGCGTCGAGACCCAGTACTTC	CASSLMTSVETQYF
TRBJ2-6	TRBV15	.	TRBD1	TGTGCCACCAGCAAACCGGGACAGGGTCTCTCTGGGGCCAACGTCCTGACTTTC	CATSKPGQGLSGANVLTF
TRBJ2-5	TRBV11-2	.	TRBD2	TGTGCCAGCAGCTTAGCAGGACTAGTTGGGGAGACCCAGTACTTC	CASSLAGLVGETQYF
TRBJ2-1	TRBV28	.	TRBD2	TGTGCCAGCAGCACACTCAGCGGGGGCGGGTACAATGAGCAGTTCTTC	CASSTLSGGGYNEQFF
TRBJ1-1	TRBV5-6	.	.	TGTGCCAGCAGCTTGGTATTTTTCGGTTCCACTGAAGCTTTCTTT	CASSLVFFGSTEAFF
TRBJ2-7	TRBV25-1	.	.	TGTGCCAGCAGTGAATACCTGACAGCTTCCTACGAGCAGTACTTC	CASSEYLTASYEQYF
TRBJ2-2	TRBV6-6	.	TRBD2	TGTGCCAGCAGTCGAACCGGGACTAGCAGAACCGGGGAGCTGTTTTTT	CASSRTGTSRTGELFF
TRBJ2-2	TRBV18	.	.	TGTGCCAGCTCACCAGTCGGGAGAACCGGGGAGCTGTTTTTT	CASSPVGRTGELFF
TRBJ2-7	TRBV19	.	.	TGTGCCAGTAGTACTGAGGGGCAGGGGATAACCTACGAGCAGTACTTC	CASSTEGQGITYEQYF
TRBJ1-6	TRBV30	few	.	TGTGCCTGGGACAGCAGCTCCTATAATTCACCCCTCCACTTT	CAWDSSSYNSPLHF
TRBJ1-4	TRBV5-4	.	.	TGTGCCAGCAGTTACCGCGGGGCCTCTAATGAAAAACTGTTTTTT	CASSYRGASNEKLFF
TRBJ2-7	TRBV7-9	.	TRBD1	TGTGCCAGCAGCTTAGGACAGGGGGTCAACTACGAGCAGTACTTC	CASSLGQGVNYEQYF
TRBJ2-1	TRBV25-1	once	TRBD2	TGTGCCAGCAGGGTAGCGGGGGCGGACGAGCAGTTCTTC	CASRVAGADEQFF
TRBJ1-2	TRBV4-1	.	TRBD1	TGCGCCAGCAGCCAAGGCCCGGTCGCAGGGGGCAGATATAACTATGGCTACACCTTC	CASSQGPVAGGRYNYGYTF
TRBJ1-4	TRBV28	.	TRBD1	TGTGCCAGCAGTTTAGGAACAGGGGCGGTAGGGGAAAAACTGTTTTTT	CASSLGTGAVGEKLFF
TRBJ2-2	TRBV5-1	few	.	TGCGCCAGCAGCTTGTACAACGCGAACACCGGGGAGCTGTTTTTT	CASSLYNANTGELFF
TRBJ1-4	TRBV9	.	TRBD1	TGTGCCAGCAGCGTCGGGACAGGGACTAAAGAAAAACTGTTTTTT	CASSVGTGTKEKLFF
TRBJ2-3	TRBV7-2	.	.	TGTGCCAGCAGCTTAACAGGACCCCATTCCAGCACAGATACGCAGTATTTT	CASSLTGPHSSTDTQYF